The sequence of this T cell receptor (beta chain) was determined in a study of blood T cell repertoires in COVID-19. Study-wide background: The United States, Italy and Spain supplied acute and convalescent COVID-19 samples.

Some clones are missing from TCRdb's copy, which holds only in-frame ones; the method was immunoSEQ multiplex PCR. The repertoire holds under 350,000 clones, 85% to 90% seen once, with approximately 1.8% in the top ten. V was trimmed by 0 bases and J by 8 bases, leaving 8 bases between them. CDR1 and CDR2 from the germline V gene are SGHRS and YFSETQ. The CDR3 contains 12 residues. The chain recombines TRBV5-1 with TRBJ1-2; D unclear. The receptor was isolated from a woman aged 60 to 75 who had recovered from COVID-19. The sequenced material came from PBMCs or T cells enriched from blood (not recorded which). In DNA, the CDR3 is TGCGCCAGCAGCTTGGGAGGAAAAGGCTACACCTTC. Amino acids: CASSLGGKGYTF.